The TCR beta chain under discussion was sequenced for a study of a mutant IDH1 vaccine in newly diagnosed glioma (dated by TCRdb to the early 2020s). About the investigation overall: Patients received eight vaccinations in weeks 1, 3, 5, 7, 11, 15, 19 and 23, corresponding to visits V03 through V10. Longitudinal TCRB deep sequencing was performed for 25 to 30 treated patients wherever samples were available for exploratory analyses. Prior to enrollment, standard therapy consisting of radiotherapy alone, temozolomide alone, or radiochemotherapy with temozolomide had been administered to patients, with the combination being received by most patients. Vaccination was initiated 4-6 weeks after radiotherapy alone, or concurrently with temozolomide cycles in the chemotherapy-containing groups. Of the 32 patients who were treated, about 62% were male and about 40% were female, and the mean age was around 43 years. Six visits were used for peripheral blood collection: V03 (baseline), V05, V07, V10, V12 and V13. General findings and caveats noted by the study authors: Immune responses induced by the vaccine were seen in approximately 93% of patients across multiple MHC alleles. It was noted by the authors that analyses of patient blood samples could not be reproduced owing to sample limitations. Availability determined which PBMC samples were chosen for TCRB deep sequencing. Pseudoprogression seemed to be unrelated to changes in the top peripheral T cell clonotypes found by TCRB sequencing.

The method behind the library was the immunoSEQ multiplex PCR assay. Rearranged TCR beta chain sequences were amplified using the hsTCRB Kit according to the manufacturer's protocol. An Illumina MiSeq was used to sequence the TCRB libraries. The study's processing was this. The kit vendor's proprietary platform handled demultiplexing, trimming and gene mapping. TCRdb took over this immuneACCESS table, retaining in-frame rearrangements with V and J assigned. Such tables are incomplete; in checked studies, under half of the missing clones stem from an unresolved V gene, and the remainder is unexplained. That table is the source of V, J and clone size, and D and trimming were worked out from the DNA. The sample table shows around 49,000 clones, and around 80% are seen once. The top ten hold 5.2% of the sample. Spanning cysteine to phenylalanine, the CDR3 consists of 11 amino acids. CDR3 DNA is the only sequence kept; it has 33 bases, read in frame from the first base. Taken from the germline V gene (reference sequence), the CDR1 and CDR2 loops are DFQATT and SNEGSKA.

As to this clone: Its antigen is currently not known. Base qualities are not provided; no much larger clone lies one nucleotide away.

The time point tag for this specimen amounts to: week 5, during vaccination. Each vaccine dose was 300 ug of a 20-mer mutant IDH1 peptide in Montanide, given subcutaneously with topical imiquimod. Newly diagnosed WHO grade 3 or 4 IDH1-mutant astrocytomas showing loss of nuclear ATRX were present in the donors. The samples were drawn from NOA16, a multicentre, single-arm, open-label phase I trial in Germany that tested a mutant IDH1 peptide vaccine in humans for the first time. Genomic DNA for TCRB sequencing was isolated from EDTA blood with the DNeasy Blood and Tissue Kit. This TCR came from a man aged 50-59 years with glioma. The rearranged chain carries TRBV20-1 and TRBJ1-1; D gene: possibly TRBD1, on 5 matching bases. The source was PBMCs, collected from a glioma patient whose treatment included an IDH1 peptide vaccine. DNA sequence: TGCAGGCCTCGGGGGAGCACTGAAGCTTTCTTT. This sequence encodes CRPRGSTEAFF.